The following is a T cell receptor beta chain sequence with its context. Antigen: not known. Germline V gene lookup returns CDR1 LNHDA and CDR2 SQIVND (reference sequence). J gave up 6 bases and V 8 bases, and 11 bases lay outside the gene matches. CDR3 length: 16 amino acids. The data derive from a study of cytomegalovirus exposure and HLA in healthy donors. Study background: As an earlier analysis found, 150 million to 200 million T cells yielded about 120 million unique TCR beta sequences. Findings of the study overall: Accurate predictions that matched the HLA-A and HLA-B alleles of most subjects were reportedly made from TCR beta sequences. As a later analysis showed, several of the most significant clusters appeared to be linked to common viral pathogens. Cytomegalovirus status was reportedly diagnosed by the classifier with high specificity and sensitivity.

This PCR relied on a set of 60 Vbeta primers and 13 Jbeta primers. Sequenced by immunoSEQ multiplex PCR; TCRdb stores in-frame clones only, minus some. The profile shows 70,000 to 100,000 clones, 80% of them singletons. The sequenced sample consisted of PBMCs. This chain connects TRBV19 to TRBJ1-5; 12 positions agree with TRBD1. This receptor was taken from a man between 18 and 29 years old in good health and CMV-seronegative. The CDR3 DNA sequence: TGTGCCAGTGTGGGGGGACAGGGGGCTTTCGGTCAGCCCCAGCATTTT. Protein product: CASVGGQGAFGQPQHF.